This T cell receptor (beta chain) appears in the sequencing data of a study of cytomegalovirus exposure and HLA in healthy donors. Turning to the study itself: In terms of ancestry, the Caucasian-associated cluster contained 80% to 90% of the approximately 420 genotyped donors.

With respect to this clone: The antigen is unknown.

Study-level points and caveats: Per a prior analysis, the majority of TCR beta V segments were productive roughly 87% or roughly 30% of the time. The study recorded about 160 TCR beta chains that were cytomegalovirus-associated. A later analysis found most CMV-associated TCR beta chains apparently HLA-restricted.

Both 60 Vbeta primers and 13 Jbeta primers went into the PCR. Measured with immunoSEQ multiplex PCR; TCRdb has only the in-frame clones, and not every one. The sample holds approximately 180,000 clones, around 87% seen once. The CDR3 runs to 16 residues. Looked up from germline, CDR1 is SNHLY and CDR2 is FYNNEI. The V gene end was trimmed by 6 bases and the J gene end by 0 bases; junction bases not matched to a gene: 7. This TCR was sampled from a woman between 18 and 29 years old in good health and CMV-seronegative. Sequences were obtained from PBMCs. The rearrangement links TRBV2 to TRBJ1-3, with 8 positions matching TRBD1. The CDR3 protein is CASSLQGVSSGNTIYF. The CDR3 region has the DNA TGTGCCAGCAGCTTACAGGGGGTAAGCTCTGGAAACACCATATATTTT. Complete variable domain (other parts from reference TRBV2 and TRBJ1-3): EPEVTQTPSHQVTQMGQEVILRCVPISNHLYFYWYRQILGQKVEFLVSFYNNEISEKSEIFDDQFSVERPDGSNFTLKIRSTKLEDSAMYFCASSLQGVSSGNTIYFGEGSWLTVV.